This T cell receptor beta chain emerged from a study of T cell repertoires in cytomegalovirus infection. The CDR3 sequence is 16 residues long. The germline V gene has CDR1 MDHEN and CDR2 SYDVKM. The V end was cut by 7 bases, the J end by 2 bases, with 20 bases between. Comment on this clonotype: Its antigen is unidentified.

TCRdb redid the calling of the reads with MiXCR, one entry per CDR3 protein. This table holds 360,000 or so distinct CDR3 sequences, about 35% found once. Sample: cultured PBMCs, taken from culture after CMV antigen stimulation. This TCR was recovered from a human donor in good health (CMV status not recorded). Some clones in this sample may be carry-over from other donors' samples. This rearrangement joins TRBV28 to TRBJ1-1; D gene ambiguous. The CDR3 sequence: CASTAGSETSNTEAFF. Written as DNA, the CDR3 is TGTGCCAGCACGGCAGGATCAGAAACGAGCAACACTGAAGCTTTCTTT.